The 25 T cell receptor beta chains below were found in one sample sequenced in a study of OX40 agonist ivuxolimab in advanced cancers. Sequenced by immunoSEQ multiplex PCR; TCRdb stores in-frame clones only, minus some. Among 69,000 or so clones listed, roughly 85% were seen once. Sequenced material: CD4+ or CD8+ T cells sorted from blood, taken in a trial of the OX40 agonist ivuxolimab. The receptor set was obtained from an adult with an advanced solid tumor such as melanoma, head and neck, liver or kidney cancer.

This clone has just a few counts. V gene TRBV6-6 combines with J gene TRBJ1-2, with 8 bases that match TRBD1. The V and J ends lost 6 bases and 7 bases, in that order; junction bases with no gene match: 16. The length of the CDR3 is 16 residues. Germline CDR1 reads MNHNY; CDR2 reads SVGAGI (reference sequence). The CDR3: CASSSGTGGIGAGYTF. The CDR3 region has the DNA TGTGCCAGCAGCTCCGGGACAGGAGGGATTGGTGCTGGCTACACCTTC.

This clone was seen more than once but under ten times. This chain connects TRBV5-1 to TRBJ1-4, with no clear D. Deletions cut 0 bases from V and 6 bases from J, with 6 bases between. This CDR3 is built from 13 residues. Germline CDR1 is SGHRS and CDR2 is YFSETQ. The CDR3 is CASSLGPDEKLFF. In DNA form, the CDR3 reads TGCGCCAGCAGCTTGGGGCCGGATGAAAAACTGTTTTTT.

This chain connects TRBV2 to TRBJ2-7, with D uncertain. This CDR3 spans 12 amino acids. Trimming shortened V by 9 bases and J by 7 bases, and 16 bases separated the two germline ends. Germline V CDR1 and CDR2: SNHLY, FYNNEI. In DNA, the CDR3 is TGTGCCAGTACAAGGACCGCTCAGGAGCAGTACTTC. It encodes CASTRTAQEQYF.

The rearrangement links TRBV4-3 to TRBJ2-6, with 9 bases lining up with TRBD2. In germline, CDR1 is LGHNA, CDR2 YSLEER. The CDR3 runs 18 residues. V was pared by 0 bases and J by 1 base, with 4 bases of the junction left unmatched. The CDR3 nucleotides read TGCGCCAGCAGCCAAGAAGGTAGCGGGAGTTCTGGGGCCAACGTCCTGACTTTC. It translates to CASSQEGSGSSGANVLTF.

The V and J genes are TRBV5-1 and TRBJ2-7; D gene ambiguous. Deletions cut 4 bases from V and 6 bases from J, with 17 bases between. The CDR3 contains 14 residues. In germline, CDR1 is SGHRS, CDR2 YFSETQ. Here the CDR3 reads CASSTDAQAFEQYF. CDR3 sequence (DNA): TGCGCCAGCAGCACGGACGCCCAGGCCTTCGAGCAGTACTTC.

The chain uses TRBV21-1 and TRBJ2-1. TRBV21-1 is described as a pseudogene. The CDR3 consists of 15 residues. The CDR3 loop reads CASNKPGQCYNEQFF. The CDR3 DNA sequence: TGTGCCAGCAACAAACCGGGCCAATGTTACAATGAGCAGTTCTTC.

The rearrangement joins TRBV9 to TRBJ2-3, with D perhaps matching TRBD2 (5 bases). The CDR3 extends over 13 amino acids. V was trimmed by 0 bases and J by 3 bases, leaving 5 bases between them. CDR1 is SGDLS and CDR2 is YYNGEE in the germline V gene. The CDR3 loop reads CASSVGGTDTQYF. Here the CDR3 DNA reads TGTGCCAGCAGCGTAGGAGGGACAGATACGCAGTATTTT.

The CDR3 region has the DNA TGTGCCAGCAGCTTAGCAGGGGAGTCGGGCTACACCTTC. Residues: CASSLAGESGYTF. The J gene is TRBJ1-2, the V gene TRBV5-5; perhaps TRBD1 as D (6 bases). Germline assignment: CDR1 SGHKS and CDR2 YYEKEE (reference sequence). There are 13 residues in the CDR3. V dropped 2 bases and J dropped 8 bases, with 13 bases sitting between them.

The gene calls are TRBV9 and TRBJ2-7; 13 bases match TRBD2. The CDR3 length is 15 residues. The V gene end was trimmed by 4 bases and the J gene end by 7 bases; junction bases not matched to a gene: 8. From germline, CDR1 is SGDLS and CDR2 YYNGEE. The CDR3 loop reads CASSRGLAGDSEQYF. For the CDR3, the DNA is TGTGCCAGCAGCCGTGGACTAGCGGGAGATTCGGAGCAGTACTTC.

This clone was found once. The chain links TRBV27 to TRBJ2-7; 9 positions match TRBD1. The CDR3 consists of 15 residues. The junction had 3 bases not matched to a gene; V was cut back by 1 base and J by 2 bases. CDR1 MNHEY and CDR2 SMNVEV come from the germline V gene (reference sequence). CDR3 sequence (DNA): TGTGCCAGCAGTTTATACGGGACAGGGACCTACGAGCAGTACTTC. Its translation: CASSLYGTGTYEQYF.

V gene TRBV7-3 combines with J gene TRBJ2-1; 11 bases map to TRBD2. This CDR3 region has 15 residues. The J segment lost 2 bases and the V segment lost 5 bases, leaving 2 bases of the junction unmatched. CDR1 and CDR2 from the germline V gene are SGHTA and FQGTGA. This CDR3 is CASSPTSGTYNEQFF. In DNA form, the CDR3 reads TGTGCCAGCAGCCCGACTAGCGGGACCTACAATGAGCAGTTCTTC.

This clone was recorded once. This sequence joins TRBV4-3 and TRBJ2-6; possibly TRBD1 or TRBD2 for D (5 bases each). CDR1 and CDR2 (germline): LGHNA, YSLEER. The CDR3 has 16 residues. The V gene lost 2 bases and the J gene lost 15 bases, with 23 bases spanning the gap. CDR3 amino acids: CASSQHRYQGDVGLTF. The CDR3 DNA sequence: TGCGCCAGCAGCCAACACAGATATCAGGGAGACGTCGGCCTGACTTTC.

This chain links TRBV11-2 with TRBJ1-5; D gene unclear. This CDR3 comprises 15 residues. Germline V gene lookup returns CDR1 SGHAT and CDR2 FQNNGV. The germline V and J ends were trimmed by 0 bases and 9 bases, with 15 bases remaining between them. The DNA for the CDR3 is TGTGCCAGCAGCTTAGACACCGAGCCTTTTCGGCCCCAGCATTTT. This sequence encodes CASSLDTEPFRPQHF.

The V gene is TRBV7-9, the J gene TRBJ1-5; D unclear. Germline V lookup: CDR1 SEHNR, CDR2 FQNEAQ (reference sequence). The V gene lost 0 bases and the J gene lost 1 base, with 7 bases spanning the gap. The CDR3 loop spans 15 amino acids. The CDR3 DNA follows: TGTGCCAGCAGCTTAGCGGGGATCAGCAATCAGCCCCAGCATTTT. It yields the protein CASSLAGISNQPQHF.

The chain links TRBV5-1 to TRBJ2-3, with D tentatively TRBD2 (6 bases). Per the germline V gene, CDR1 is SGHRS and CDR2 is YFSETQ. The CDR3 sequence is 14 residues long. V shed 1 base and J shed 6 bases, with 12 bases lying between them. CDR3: CASSLFGSGDTQYF. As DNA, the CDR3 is TGCGCCAGCAGCTTGTTCGGAAGCGGGGATACGCAGTATTTT.

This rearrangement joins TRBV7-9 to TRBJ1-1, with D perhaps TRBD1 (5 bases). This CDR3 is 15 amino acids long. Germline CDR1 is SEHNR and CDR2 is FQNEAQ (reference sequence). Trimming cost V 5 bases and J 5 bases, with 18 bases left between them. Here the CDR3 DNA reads TGTGCCAGCAGCCCAGGGTCTGGGGTAGGGACTGAAGCTTTCTTT. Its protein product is CASSPGSGVGTEAFF.

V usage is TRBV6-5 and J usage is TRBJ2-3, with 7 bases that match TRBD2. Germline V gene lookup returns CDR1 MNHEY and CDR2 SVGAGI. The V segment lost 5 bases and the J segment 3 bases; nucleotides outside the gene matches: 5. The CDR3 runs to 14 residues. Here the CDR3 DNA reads TGTGCCAGCAGTCCTGGACTAGGAACAGATACGCAGTATTTT. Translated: CASSPGLGTDTQYF.

CDR3 in amino acids: CASRSHSIRDEKLFF. The CDR3 region has the DNA TGTGCCAGCCGATCCCATTCCATAAGGGATGAAAAACTGTTTTTT. V usage is TRBV28 and J usage is TRBJ1-4, with D uncertain. Germline V gives CDR1 MDHEN, CDR2 SYDVKM. This CDR3 contains 15 residues. V lost 8 bases and J 6 bases, leaving 19 bases between the germline ends.

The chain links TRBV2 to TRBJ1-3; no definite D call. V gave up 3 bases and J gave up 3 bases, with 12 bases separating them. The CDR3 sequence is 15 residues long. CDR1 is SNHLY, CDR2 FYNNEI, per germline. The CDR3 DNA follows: TGTGCCAGCAGTGAGATGATGGGAGTTGGAAACACCATATATTTT. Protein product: CASSEMMGVGNTIYF.

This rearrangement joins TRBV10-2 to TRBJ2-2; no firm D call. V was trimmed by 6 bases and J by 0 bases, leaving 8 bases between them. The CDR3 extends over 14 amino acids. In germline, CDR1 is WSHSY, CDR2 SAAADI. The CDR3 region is CASRAPANTGELFF. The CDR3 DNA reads TGCGCCAGCAGGGCGCCCGCGAACACCGGGGAGCTGTTTTTT.

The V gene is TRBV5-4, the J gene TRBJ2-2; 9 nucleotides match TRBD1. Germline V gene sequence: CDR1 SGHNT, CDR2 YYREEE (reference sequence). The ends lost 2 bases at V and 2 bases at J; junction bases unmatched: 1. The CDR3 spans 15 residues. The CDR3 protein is CASSFTGGNTGELFF. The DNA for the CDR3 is TGTGCCAGCAGCTTTACAGGGGGCAACACCGGGGAGCTGTTTTTT.

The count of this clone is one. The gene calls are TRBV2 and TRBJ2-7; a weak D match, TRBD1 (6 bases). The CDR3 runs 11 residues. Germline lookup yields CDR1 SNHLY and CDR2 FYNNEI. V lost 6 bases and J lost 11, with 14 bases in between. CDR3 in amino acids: CASREDSRKYF. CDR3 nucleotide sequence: TGTGCCAGCAGGGAGGACAGCCGAAAGTACTTC.

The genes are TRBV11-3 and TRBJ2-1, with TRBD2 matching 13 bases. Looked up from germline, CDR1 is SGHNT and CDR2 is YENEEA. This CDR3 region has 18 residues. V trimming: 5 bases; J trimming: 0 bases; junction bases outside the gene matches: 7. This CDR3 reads CASSPPWTSGSSYNEQFF. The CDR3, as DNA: TGTGCCAGCAGCCCCCCTTGGACTAGCGGGAGCTCCTACAATGAGCAGTTCTTC. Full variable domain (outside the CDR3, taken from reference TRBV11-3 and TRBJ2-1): EAGVVQSPRYKIIEKKQPVAFWCNPISGHNTLYWYLQNLGQGPELLIRYENEEAVDDSQLPKDRFSAERLKGVDSTLKIQPAELGDSAVYLCASSPPWTSGSSYNEQFFGPGTRLTVL.

CDR3 loop: CASSFGGPMIQYF. The CDR3 DNA reads as TGTGCCAGCAGTTTTGGGGGCCCCATGATTCAGTACTTC. This sequence joins TRBV28 and TRBJ2-5; a weak D match, TRBD1 (6 bases). In germline, CDR1 is MDHEN, CDR2 SYDVKM. The CDR3 has 13 residues. The V gene lost 3 bases and the J gene lost 11 bases, with 16 bases spanning the gap. The variable domain in full, completed from reference TRBV28 and TRBJ2-5, reads DVKVTQSSRYLVKRTGEKVFLECVQDMDHENMFWYRQDPGLGLRLIYFSYDVKMKEKGDIPEGYSVSREKKERFSLILESASTNQTSMYLCASSFGGPMIQYFGPGTRLLVL.

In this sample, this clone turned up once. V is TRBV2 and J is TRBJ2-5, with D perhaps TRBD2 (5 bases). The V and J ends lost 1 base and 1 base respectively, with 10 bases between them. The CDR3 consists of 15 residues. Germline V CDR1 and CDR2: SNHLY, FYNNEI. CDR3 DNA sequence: TGTGCCAGCAGTGAAGGAACGGGAAGCCAAGAGACCCAGTACTTC. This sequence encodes CASSEGTGSQETQYF.